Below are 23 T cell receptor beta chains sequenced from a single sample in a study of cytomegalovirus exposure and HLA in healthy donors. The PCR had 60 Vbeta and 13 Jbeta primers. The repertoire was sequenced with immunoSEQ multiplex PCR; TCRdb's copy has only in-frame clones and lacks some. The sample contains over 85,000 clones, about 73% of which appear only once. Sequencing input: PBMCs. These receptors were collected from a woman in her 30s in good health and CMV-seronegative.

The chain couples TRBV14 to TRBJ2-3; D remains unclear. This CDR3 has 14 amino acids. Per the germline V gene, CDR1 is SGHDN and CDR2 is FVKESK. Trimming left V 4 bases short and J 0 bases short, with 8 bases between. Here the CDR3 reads CASSLTPSTDTQYF. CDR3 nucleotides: TGTGCCAGCAGCCTTACACCCAGCACAGATACGCAGTATTTT.

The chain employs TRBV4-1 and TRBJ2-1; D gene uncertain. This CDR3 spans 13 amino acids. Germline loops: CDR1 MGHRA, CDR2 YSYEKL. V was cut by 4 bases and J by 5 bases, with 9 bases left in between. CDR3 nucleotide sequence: TGCGCCAGCAGCCCGGGTACTGACAATGAGCAGTTCTTC. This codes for CASSPGTDNEQFF.

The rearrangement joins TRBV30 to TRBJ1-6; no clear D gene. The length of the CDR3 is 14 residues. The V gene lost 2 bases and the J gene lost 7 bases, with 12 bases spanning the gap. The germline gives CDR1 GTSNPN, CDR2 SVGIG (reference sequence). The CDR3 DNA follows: TGTGCCTGGAGTCCCACAACCTGGAATTCACCCCTCCACTTT. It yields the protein CAWSPTTWNSPLHF.

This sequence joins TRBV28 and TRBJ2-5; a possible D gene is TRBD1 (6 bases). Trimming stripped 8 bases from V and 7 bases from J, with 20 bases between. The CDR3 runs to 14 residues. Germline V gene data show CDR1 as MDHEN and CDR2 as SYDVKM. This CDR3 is CASDSGTKLGTQYF. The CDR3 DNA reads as TGTGCCAGCGATTCCGGGACAAAACTCGGGACCCAGTACTTC. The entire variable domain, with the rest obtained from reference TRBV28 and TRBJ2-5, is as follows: DVKVTQSSRYLVKRTGEKVFLECVQDMDHENMFWYRQDPGLGLRLIYFSYDVKMKEKGDIPEGYSVSREKKERFSLILESASTNQTSMYLCASDSGTKLGTQYFGPGTRLLVL.

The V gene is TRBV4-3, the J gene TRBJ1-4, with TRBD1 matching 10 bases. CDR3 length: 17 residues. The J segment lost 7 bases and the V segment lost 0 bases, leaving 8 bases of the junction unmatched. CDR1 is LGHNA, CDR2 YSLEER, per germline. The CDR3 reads CASSQDATGTGVEKLFF. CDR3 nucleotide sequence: TGCGCCAGCAGCCAAGATGCCACCGGGACAGGGGTTGAAAAACTGTTTTTT.

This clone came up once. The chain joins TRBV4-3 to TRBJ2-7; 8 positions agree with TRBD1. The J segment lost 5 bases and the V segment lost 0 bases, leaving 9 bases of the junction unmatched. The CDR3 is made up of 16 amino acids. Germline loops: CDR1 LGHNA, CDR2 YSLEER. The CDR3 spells CASSQDAGQGINEQYF. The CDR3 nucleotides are TGCGCCAGCAGCCAAGATGCTGGACAGGGCATAAACGAGCAGTACTTC.

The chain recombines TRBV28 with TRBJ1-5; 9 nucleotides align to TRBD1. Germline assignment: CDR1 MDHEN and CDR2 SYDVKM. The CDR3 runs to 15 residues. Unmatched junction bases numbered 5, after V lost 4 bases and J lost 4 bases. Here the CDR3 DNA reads TGTGCCAGCAGTTGGGGACAGGGAGGGAATCAGCCCCAGCATTTT. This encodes CASSWGQGGNQPQHF.

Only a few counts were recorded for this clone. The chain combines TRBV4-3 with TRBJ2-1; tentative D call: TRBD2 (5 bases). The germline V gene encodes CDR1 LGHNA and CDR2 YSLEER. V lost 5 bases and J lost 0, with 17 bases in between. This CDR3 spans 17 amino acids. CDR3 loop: CASSRWTSTSSYNEQFF. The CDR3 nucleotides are TGCGCCAGCAGCAGATGGACTTCCACTTCCTCCTACAATGAGCAGTTCTTC.

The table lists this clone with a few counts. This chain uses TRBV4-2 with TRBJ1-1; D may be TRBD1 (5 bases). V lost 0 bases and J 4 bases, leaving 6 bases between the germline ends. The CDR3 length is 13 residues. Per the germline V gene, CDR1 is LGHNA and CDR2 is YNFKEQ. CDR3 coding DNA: TGTGCCAGCAGCCAAGAGGGGGGCACTGAAGCTTTCTTT. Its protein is CASSQEGGTEAFF.

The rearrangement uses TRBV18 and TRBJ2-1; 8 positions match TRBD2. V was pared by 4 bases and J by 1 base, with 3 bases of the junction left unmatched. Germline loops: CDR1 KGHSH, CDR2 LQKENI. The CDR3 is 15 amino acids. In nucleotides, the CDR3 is TGTGCCAGCTCACATACTAGCGGTTCCTACAATGAGCAGTTCTTC. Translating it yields CASSHTSGSYNEQFF.

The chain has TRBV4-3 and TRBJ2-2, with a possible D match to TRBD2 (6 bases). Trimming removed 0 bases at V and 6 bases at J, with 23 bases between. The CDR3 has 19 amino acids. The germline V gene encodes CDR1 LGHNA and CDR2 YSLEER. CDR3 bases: TGCGCCAGCAGCCAAGATCTGGGTTGGGGGACTCGGGATCCCGGGGAGCTGTTTTTT. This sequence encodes CASSQDLGWGTRDPGELFF.

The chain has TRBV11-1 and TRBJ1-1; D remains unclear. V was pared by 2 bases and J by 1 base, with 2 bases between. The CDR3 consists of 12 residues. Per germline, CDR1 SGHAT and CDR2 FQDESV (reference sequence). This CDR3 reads CASSLQNTEAFF. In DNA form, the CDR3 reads TGTGCCAGCAGCTTACAGAACACTGAAGCTTTCTTT.

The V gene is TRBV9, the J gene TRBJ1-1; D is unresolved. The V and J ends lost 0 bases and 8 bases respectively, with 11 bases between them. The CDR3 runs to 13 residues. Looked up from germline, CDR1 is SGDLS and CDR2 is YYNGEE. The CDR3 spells CASSVDLGGEAFF. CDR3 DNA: TGTGCCAGCAGCGTAGACCTAGGCGGGGAAGCTTTCTTT. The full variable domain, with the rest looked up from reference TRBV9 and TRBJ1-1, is DSGVTQTPKHLITATGQRVTLRCSPRSGDLSVYWYQQSLDQGLQFLIQYYNGEERAKGNILERFSAQQFPDLHSELNLSSLELGDSALYFCASSVDLGGEAFFGQGTRLTVV.

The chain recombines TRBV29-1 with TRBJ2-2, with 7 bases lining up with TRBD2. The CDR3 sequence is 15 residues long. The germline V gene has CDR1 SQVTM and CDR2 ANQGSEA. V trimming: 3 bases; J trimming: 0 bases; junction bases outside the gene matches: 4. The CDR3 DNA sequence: TGCAGCGTTGAGATCGGGGGGTCGAACACCGGGGAGCTGTTTTTT. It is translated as CSVEIGGSNTGELFF.

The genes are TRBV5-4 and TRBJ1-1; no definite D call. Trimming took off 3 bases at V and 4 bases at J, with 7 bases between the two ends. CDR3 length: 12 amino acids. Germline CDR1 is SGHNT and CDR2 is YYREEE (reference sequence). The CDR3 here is CASSSVGTEAFF. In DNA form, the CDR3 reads TGTGCCAGCAGCTCGGTTGGCACTGAAGCTTTCTTT. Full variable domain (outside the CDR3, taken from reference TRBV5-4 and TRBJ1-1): ETGVTQSPTHLIKTRGQQVTLRCSSQSGHNTVSWYQQALGQGPQFIFQYYREEENGRGNFPPRFSGLQFPNYSSELNVNALELDDSALYLCASSSVGTEAFFGQGTRLTVV.

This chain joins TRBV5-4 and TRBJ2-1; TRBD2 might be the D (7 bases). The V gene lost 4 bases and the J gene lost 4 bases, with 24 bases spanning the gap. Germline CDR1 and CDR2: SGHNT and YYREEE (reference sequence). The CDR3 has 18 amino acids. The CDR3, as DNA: TGTGCCAGCAGCAGGGGTTTCCTCGGGGGGACACTATACAATGAGCAGTTCTTC. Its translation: CASSRGFLGGTLYNEQFF. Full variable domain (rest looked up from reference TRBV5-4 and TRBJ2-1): ETGVTQSPTHLIKTRGQQVTLRCSSQSGHNTVSWYQQALGQGPQFIFQYYREEENGRGNFPPRFSGLQFPNYSSELNVNALELDDSALYLCASSRGFLGGTLYNEQFFGPGTRLTVL.

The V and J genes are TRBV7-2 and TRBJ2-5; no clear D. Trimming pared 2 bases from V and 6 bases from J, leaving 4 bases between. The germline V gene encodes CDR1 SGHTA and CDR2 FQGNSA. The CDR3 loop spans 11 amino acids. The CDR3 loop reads CASSLIKTQYF. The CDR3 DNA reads TGTGCCAGCAGCTTAATAAAGACCCAGTACTTC.

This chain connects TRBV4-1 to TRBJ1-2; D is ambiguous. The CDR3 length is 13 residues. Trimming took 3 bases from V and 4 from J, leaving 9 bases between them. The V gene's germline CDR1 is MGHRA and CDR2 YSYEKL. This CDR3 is CASSHSVGYGYTF. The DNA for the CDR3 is TGCGCCAGCAGCCATTCGGTCGGCTATGGCTACACCTTC.

The CDR3 loop reads CASSTQGEQFF. In DNA, the CDR3 is TGTGCCAGCAGTACCCAGGGTGAGCAGTTCTTC. The chain is built from TRBV6-6 and TRBJ2-1; D possibly corresponds to TRBD1 (5 bases). V was shortened by 5 bases and J by 9 bases, with 8 bases between the two germline ends. This CDR3 is 11 amino acids long. From germline, CDR1 is MNHNY and CDR2 SVGAGI (reference sequence).

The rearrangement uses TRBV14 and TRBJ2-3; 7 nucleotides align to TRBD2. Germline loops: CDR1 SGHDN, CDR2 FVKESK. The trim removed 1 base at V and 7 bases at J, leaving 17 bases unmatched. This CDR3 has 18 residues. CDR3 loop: CASSQVWVAGADLHTQYF. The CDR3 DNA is TGTGCCAGCAGCCAAGTTTGGGTGGCGGGAGCCGACTTACATACGCAGTATTTT.

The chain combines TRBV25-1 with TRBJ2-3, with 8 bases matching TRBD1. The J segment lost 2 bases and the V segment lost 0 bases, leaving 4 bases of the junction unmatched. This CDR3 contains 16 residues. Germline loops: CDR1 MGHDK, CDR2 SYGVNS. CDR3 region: CASSEYNRGDTDTQYF. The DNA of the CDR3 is TGTGCCAGCAGTGAATATAACAGGGGGGACACAGATACGCAGTATTTT.

The CDR3 spells CASRGAAGNTIYF. In nucleotides, the CDR3 is TGTGCCAGCAGGGGGGCGGCTGGAAACACCATATATTTT. This chain links TRBV5-4 with TRBJ1-3, with D tentatively TRBD1 (6 bases). Trimming took off 5 bases at V and 2 bases at J, with 8 bases between the two ends. The germline gives CDR1 SGHNT, CDR2 YYREEE (reference sequence). CDR3 size: 13 residues.

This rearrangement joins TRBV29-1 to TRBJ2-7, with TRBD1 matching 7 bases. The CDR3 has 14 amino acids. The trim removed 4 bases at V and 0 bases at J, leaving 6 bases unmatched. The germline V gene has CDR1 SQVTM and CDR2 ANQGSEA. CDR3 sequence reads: CSVGQGLSSYEQYF. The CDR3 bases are TGCAGCGTTGGACAGGGCCTGAGCTCCTACGAGCAGTACTTC.